These T cell receptor beta chains were read from a single sample in a study of Graves' ophthalmopathy and Graves' hyperthyroidism. TCRdb redid the calling of the multiplex PCR reads with MiXCR, one entry per CDR3 protein. The sample shows over 650,000 distinct CDR3 sequences, over 40% of them seen only once. Input material: peripheral blood. These receptor sequences come from an adult man with Graves' ophthalmopathy. The CDR3 runs from the conserved cysteine through the conserved F or W. Fields, in order: D gene, J gene, clone size, V gene, CDR3 protein, CDR3 DNA. The D gene is left open where the match is weak. Not every row has a clone size; where given, it reads once, few, many or a size class.

- | TRBJ2-6 | many | TRBV11-2 | CASSLALYSGANVLTF | TGTGCCAGCAGCCTCGCCCTTTACTCTGGGGCCAACGTCCTGACTTTC
TRBD2 | TRBJ2-7 | - | TRBV7-2 | CASSLGGSFEQYF | TGTGCCAGCAGCTTAGGCGGGAGTTTTGAACAGTACTTC
TRBD1 | TRBJ2-7 | few | TRBV7-9 | CASRPPGQGKYEQYF | TGCGCCAGCAGACCACCGGGACAGGGCAAGTACGAGCAGTACTTC
- | TRBJ2-2 | many | TRBV24-1 | CATSDLLTGELFF | TGTGCCACCAGTGACCTCCTCACCGGGGAGCTGTTTTTT
- | TRBJ2-7 | - | TRBV9 | CASSVGVVGRYEQYF | TGTGCCAGCAGCGTAGGGGTCGTGGGTAGGTACGAGCAGTACTTC
- | TRBJ2-3 | - | TRBV29-1 | CSGLGGNGDTQYF | TGCAGCGGCCTGGGCGGGAATGGGGATACGCAGTATTTT
- | TRBJ2-7 | many | TRBV7-2 | CASSRTYEQYF | TGTGCCAGCAGCCGAACCTACGAGCAGTACTTC
- | TRBJ2-2 | few | TRBV5-1 | CASSLAVVTGELFF | TGCGCCAGCAGCTTGGCGGTGGTTACCGGGGAGCTGTTTTTT
- | TRBJ2-5 | many | TRBV9 | CASSAGHQETQYF | TGTGCCAGCAGCGCTGGACACCAAGAGACCCAGTACTTC
TRBD1 | TRBJ1-6 | few | TRBV13 | CASSLSSDRWRNSPLHF | TGTGCCAGCAGCTTATCTTCGGACAGGTGGAGGAATTCACCCCTCCACTTT
- | TRBJ2-7 | - | TRBV2 | CASSSVDWEQYF | TGTGCCAGCAGTTCGGTGGACTGGGAGCAGTACTTC
- | TRBJ2-5 | many | TRBV7-8 | CASQKPRETQYF | TGTGCCAGCCAAAAACCCCGAGAGACCCAGTACTTC
- | TRBJ1-5 | once | TRBV5-1 | CASSQESGLGQPQHF | TGCGCCAGCAGCCAAGAATCCGGGTTGGGGCAGCCCCAGCATTTT
TRBD1 | TRBJ2-7 | - | TRBV18 | CASSPGQHNYEQYF | TGTGCCAGCTCACCGGGACAGCACAACTACGAGCAGTACTTC
- | TRBJ2-2 | - | TRBV2 | CASSWAPRGAGELFF | TGTGCCAGCAGTTGGGCCCCCAGGGGCGCCGGGGAGCTGTTTTTT
TRBD1 | TRBJ1-2 | few | TRBV7-9 | CASSLGKTGFDGYTF | TGTGCCAGCAGTTTAGGGAAGACAGGGTTCGATGGCTACACCTTC
TRBD1 | TRBJ1-5 | - | TRBV6-4 | CASSDTDRGRSQPQHF | TGTGCCAGCAGTGATACGGACAGGGGGCGCAGTCAGCCCCAGCATTTT
TRBD2 | TRBJ2-7 | many | TRBV20-1 | CSARTAGGGEQYF | TGCAGTGCTAGGACGGCGGGAGGGGGCGAGCAGTACTTC
- | TRBJ1-6 | - | TRBV5-1 | CASSLQGLDSPLHF | TGCGCCAGCAGCTTGCAGGGGCTTGATTCACCCCTCCACTTT
- | TRBJ2-1 | few | TRBV7-9 | CASSPHNEQFF | TGTGCCAGCAGCCCCCATAATGAGCAGTTCTTC
TRBD2 | TRBJ2-2 | - | TRBV5-1 | CASSGAAGLAGVNGELFF | TGCGCCAGCAGCGGCGCGGCGGGACTAGCGGGGGTTAACGGGGAGCTGTTTTTT
TRBD2 | TRBJ2-7 | - | TRBV29-1 | CSVIPGLAGGLYEQYF | TGCAGCGTGATTCCGGGACTAGCGGGAGGACTCTACGAGCAGTACTTC
- | TRBJ1-5 | many | TRBV7-8 | CASSLGTLSNQPQHF | TGTGCCAGCAGCTTAGGGACCCTTAGCAATCAGCCCCAGCATTTT
- | TRBJ2-7 | few | TRBV30 | CAWSMGRDYEQYF | TGTGCCTGGAGTATGGGACGGGACTACGAGCAGTACTTC
- | TRBJ1-2 | - | TRBV10-3 | CAIRHREDGYTF | TGTGCCATCAGGCACAGGGAGGATGGCTACACCTTC
TRBD1 | TRBJ2-7 | - | TRBV7-9 | CASSLGVAGGEEQYF | TGTGCCAGCAGCTTAGGTGTGGCAGGGGGAGAAGAGCAGTACTTC
- | TRBJ1-1 | - | TRBV15 | CATSSYRGTRSTEAFF | TGTGCCACCAGCAGCTACCGCGGGACCCGGAGCACTGAAGCTTTCTTT
- | TRBJ1-2 | - | TRBV30 | CAWNRVSNYDYTF | TGTGCCTGGAATCGTGTCAGTAACTATGACTACACCTTC
TRBD1 | TRBJ2-7 | - | TRBV5-6 | CAWSLGQGASEQYF | TGTGCCTGGAGTTTAGGACAGGGGGCAAGCGAGCAGTACTTC
- | TRBJ1-6 | many | TRBV12-3/TRBV12-4 | CASSLAGNSPLHF | TGTGCCAGCAGCTTAGCAGGGAATTCACCCCTCCACTTT
- | TRBJ1-5 | - | TRBV29-1 | CSVSPGNNQPQHF | TGCAGCGTTTCGCCAGGAAACAATCAGCCCCAGCATTTT
- | TRBJ2-2 | many | TRBV7-9 | CASSLPSGRGPRTGELFF | TGTGCCAGCAGCCTCCCCTCGGGGCGAGGTCCGAGGACCGGGGAGCTGTTTTTT
- | TRBJ1-2 | many | TRBV2 | CASSELTYGYTF | TGTGCCAGCAGCGAGCTAACGTATGGCTACACCTTC
- | TRBJ1-2 | few | TRBV4-1 | CASSQVGVNFRYGYTF | TGCGCCAGCAGCCAAGTGGGGGTCAATTTCCGCTATGGCTACACCTTC
- | TRBJ2-7 | - | TRBV19 | CASSMVGALEQYF | TGTGCCAGTAGTATGGTGGGGGCCCTCGAGCAGTACTTC
- | TRBJ2-7 | few | TRBV15 | CATSRALPEYEQYF | TGTGCCACCAGCAGAGCCCTCCCCGAGTACGAGCAGTACTTC
TRBD2 | TRBJ2-5 | many | TRBV7-2 | CASRRGEETQYF | TGTGCCTCCCGTCGGGGGGAGGAGACCCAGTACTTC
- | TRBJ2-7 | many | TRBV7-2 | CASSLVEGLYEQYF | TGTGCCAGCAGCTTAGTTGAGGGTCTCTACGAGCAGTACTTC
- | TRBJ2-7 | - | TRBV19 | CATEQVGISSYEQYF | TGTGCCACCGAACAGGTGGGTATAAGCTCCTACGAGCAGTACTTC
- | TRBJ1-2 | - | TRBV19 | CASSTGTTNYGYTF | TGTGCCAGTAGTACCGGGACAACTAACTATGGCTACACCTTC
- | TRBJ2-2 | - | TRBV7-3 | CASSSAGGLFF | TGTGCCAGCAGCTCCGCCGGGGGGCTGTTTTTT